The clone carrying this T cell receptor (beta chain) came up a few times. The antigen remains undetermined. Trimming cost V 8 bases and J 1 base, with 9 bases left between them. The CDR3 is 14 amino acids. The record originates from a study of blood T cells in healthy people across ages. The overall study: For every two T cells, template switching captured about one barcoded beta molecule.

A second PCR, run for roughly 7 to 12 cycles, used a sample-barcoded 5' primer plus a J-beta primer mix. Via MiXCR, TCRdb re-called the 5' RACE reads, giving one row per CDR3 protein. The sample contains 1,100,000 or so distinct CDR3 sequences, more than 35% of which appear only once. Russia was home to the donors, healthy Caucasian individuals aged roughly 6 to 95. Overall study results and limits: The study lacked donor CMV status, which possibly confounded expanded clonotype changes.

Sequenced sample: blood. This sequence was found in a woman aged 60-75 years in good health. The genes are TRBV12-3 or TRBV12-4 and TRBJ2-6; D remains unclear. The CDR3 DNA reads TGTGCCAGCGCGACTCCGTCTGGGGCCAACGTCCTGACTTTC. As protein: CASATPSGANVLTF.